The TCR beta chain under discussion was sequenced for a study of monozygotic twins with inflammatory bowel disease. TCRdb reanalyzed the 5' RACE reads and collapses them to one entry per CDR3 protein, without DNA. The sample data list about 110,000 distinct CDR3 sequences. The CDR3 has 14 amino acids. Per germline, CDR1 SGHDN and CDR2 FVKESK. Sequencing was performed on blood. This sequence originates from a human donor with ulcerative colitis or Crohn's disease, or a healthy co-twin of an affected twin (not recorded which). V usage is TRBV14 and J usage is TRBJ2-7; TCRdb names TRBD1, which stays unverified in the absence of DNA. The CDR3 loop reads CTSSPGTASYEQYF.